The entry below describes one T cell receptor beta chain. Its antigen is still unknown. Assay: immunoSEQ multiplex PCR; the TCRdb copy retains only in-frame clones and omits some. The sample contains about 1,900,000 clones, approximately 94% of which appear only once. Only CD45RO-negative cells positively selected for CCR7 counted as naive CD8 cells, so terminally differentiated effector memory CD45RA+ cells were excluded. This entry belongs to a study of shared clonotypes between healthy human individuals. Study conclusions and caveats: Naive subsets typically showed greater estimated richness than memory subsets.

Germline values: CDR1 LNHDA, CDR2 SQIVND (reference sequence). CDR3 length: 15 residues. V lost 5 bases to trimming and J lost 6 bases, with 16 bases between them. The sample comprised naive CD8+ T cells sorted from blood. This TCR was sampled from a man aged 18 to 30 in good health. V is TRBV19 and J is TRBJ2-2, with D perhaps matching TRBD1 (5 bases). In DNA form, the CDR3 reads TGTGCCAGTAGTGATATAAGGGGAAGGGCCGGGGAGCTGTTTTTT. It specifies CASSDIRGRAGELFF.